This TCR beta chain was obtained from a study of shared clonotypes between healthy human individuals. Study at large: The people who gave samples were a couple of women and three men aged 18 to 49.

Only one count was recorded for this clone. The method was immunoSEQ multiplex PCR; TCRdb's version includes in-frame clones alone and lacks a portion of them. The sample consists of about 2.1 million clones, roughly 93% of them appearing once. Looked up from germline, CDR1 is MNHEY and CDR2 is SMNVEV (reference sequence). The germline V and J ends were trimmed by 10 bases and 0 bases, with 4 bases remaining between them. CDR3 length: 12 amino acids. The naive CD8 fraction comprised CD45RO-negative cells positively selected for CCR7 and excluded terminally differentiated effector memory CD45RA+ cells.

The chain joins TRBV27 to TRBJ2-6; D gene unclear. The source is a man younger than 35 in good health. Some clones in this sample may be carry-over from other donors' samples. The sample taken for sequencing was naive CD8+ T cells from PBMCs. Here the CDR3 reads CATYSGANVLTF. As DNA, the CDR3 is TGTGCCACCTACTCTGGGGCCAACGTCCTGACTTTC.